This TCR beta chain was identified during a study of blood T cell repertoires in COVID-19. Across the whole study: From T cells, B-cell-depleted T cells, or PBMCs came the material, which was cDNA or gDNA.

Assay: immunoSEQ multiplex PCR; the TCRdb copy retains only in-frame clones and omits some. This table has a few hundred thousand clones, 80% to 90% appearing once. CDR1 and CDR2 (germline): ENHRY, SYGVKD. V was clipped by 4 bases and J by 6 bases, with 15 bases between them. CDR3 size: 14 residues. The TCR was taken from a woman of 80 years or more with COVID-19, enrolled during active disease. The V call is TRBV10-3, the J call TRBJ1-1; D is perhaps TRBD1 (6 bases). What was sequenced was peripheral blood. The chain's CDR3 is CAISVGGAVAEAFF. The CDR3 DNA is TGTGCCATCAGTGTTGGGGGGGCGGTCGCTGAAGCTTTCTTT.